These 27 T cell receptor beta chains originate from one sample sequenced in a study of T cell responses to AZD1222 COVID-19 vaccine. Assay: immunoSEQ multiplex PCR; the TCRdb copy retains only in-frame clones and omits some. The sample records 120,000 to 150,000 clones, approximately 90% being singletons. Sequencing used peripheral blood, obtained on day 0 of AZD1222 vaccination. Source of these receptors: an adult in good health.

This sequence joins TRBV2 and TRBJ2-3; 8 positions agree with TRBD2. The CDR3 is 15 residues long. Germline V CDR1 and CDR2: SNHLY, FYNNEI. V dropped 2 bases and J dropped 11; count of bases not matched to a gene: 12. The CDR3 loop reads CASSERKGLAFLQYF. In DNA form, the CDR3 reads TGTGCCAGCAGTGAACGAAAAGGACTAGCATTTTTGCAGTATTTT.

This chain connects TRBV27 to TRBJ2-7, with D possibly called TRBD1 or TRBD2 (5 bases each). The CDR3 runs to 12 residues. The germline V gene has CDR1 MNHEY and CDR2 SMNVEV (reference sequence). V was clipped by 4 bases and J by 7 bases, with 11 bases between them. The CDR3 is CASSSGAWEQYF. The DNA of the CDR3 is TGTGCCAGCAGTTCCGGGGCCTGGGAGCAGTACTTC.

The CDR3 reads CASSLGLGGAYNEQFF. The CDR3 nucleotides are TGTGCCAGCAGCTTGGGCCTCGGGGGGGCCTACAATGAGCAGTTCTTC. The chain employs TRBV5-4 and TRBJ2-1; 8 bases agree with TRBD2. The CDR3 consists of 16 residues. Germline V gene data show CDR1 as SGHNT and CDR2 as YYREEE (reference sequence). With 0 bases clipped from V and 2 bases from J, the junction kept 4 bases outside the gene matches.

The CDR3 coding sequence is TGTGCCAGCAGCTTAGATCAAGGACAGACCTATGAAAAACTGTTTTTT. Protein sequence: CASSLDQGQTYEKLFF. This sequence joins TRBV7-2 and TRBJ1-4; D is perhaps TRBD1 (6 bases). The germline V gene encodes CDR1 SGHTA and CDR2 FQGNSA. The V and J ends lost 1 base and 6 bases respectively, with 15 bases between them. CDR3 size: 16 residues.

The chain combines TRBV5-1 with TRBJ1-1; D remains ambiguous. CDR1 and CDR2 (germline): SGHRS, YFSETQ. Trimming took off 2 bases at V and 3 bases at J, with 11 bases between the two ends. The CDR3 length is 14 residues. The CDR3, as DNA: TGCGCCAGCAGCTTCGCTTCCGAGCACACTGAAGCTTTCTTT. Translated, it gives CASSFASEHTEAFF.

V is TRBV4-3 and J is TRBJ1-2; D is ambiguous. In germline, CDR1 is LGHNA, CDR2 YSLEER. Trimming took 0 bases from V and 8 from J, leaving 16 bases between them. The CDR3 runs 15 residues. CDR3 sequence reads: CASSQDWQDFQGYTF. The CDR3 nucleotides are TGCGCCAGCAGCCAAGATTGGCAGGATTTCCAAGGCTACACCTTC.

This chain links TRBV9 with TRBJ2-1; D is possibly TRBD2 (5 bases). This CDR3 spans 15 amino acids. The germline CDR1 and CDR2 sequences are SGDLS and YYNGEE. V was trimmed by 0 bases and J by 6 bases, leaving 13 bases between them. The CDR3 coding sequence is TGTGCCAGCAGCGTAGTACTAGTTCCCGCCAATGAGCAGTTCTTC. This sequence encodes CASSVVLVPANEQFF.

The chain links TRBV5-5 to TRBJ2-5; tentatively, D is TRBD1 or TRBD2 (6 bases each). The CDR3 contains 16 residues. Germline V gene sequence: CDR1 SGHKS, CDR2 YYEKEE (reference sequence). V lost 3 bases and J lost 2, with 17 bases in between. CDR3 nucleotide sequence: TGTGCCAGCAGCTCGGAGTGGAGGGGGATACAAGAGACCCAGTACTTC. This encodes CASSSEWRGIQETQYF. Full variable domain (rest looked up from reference TRBV5-5 and TRBJ2-5): DAGVTQSPTHLIKTRGQQVTLRCSPISGHKSVSWYQQVLGQGPQFIFQYYEKEERGRGNFPDRFSARQFPNYSSELNVNALLLGDSALYLCASSSEWRGIQETQYFGPGTRLLVL.

This chain links TRBV2 with TRBJ2-7, with TRBD1 matching 7 bases. This CDR3 has 17 amino acids. The trim removed 4 bases at V and 2 bases at J, leaving 14 bases unmatched. Germline V CDR1 and CDR2: SNHLY, FYNNEI. CDR3: CASSASTRYGTAYEQYF. Here the CDR3 DNA reads TGTGCCAGCAGTGCGTCCACGAGGTACGGGACAGCCTACGAGCAGTACTTC.

Only a few counts were recorded for this clone. This rearrangement joins TRBV13 to TRBJ2-1; possible D gene TRBD2, 6 bases. Per the germline V gene, CDR1 is PRHDT and CDR2 is FYEKMQ (reference sequence). The CDR3 runs to 13 residues. V was cut by 4 bases and J by 8 bases, with 12 bases left in between. The DNA for the CDR3 is TGTGCCAGCAGCTCCCCACCTAGCGATGAGCAGTTCTTC. The encoded protein is CASSSPPSDEQFF. The full variable domain, completed using reference TRBV13 and TRBJ2-1, is AAGVIQSPRHLIKEKRETATLKCYPIPRHDTVYWYQQGPGQDPQFLISFYEKMQSDKGSIPDRFSAQQFSDYHSELNMSSLELGDSALYFCASSSPPSDEQFFGPGTRLTVL.

The CDR3 reads CASSLATGRRYNEQFF. The CDR3 DNA reads TGTGCCAGCAGCTTAGCCACCGGGCGGCGCTACAATGAGCAGTTCTTC. The V call is TRBV7-6, the J call TRBJ2-1; no firm D call. The germline gives CDR1 SGHVS, CDR2 FNYEAQ. The CDR3 sequence is 16 residues long. V dropped 0 bases and J dropped 3 bases, with 12 bases sitting between them.

About this clone itself: The identical CDR3 is also encoded by other nucleotide sequences in the sample. This sequence joins TRBV12-3 or TRBV12-4 and TRBJ1-1; no clear D gene. The CDR3 is 12 residues long. The V end lost 3 bases, the J end lost 5 bases, and 7 bases lay between the germline ends. The CDR3, as DNA: TGTGCCAGCAGTTTCGGAGGGACTGAAGCTTTCTTT. Protein sequence: CASSFGGTEAFF.

The chain carries TRBV5-1 and TRBJ1-1, with 8 bases matching TRBD1. CDR3 size: 14 residues. Trimming removed 5 bases from V and 6 bases from J; junction bases left unmatched: 9. CDR1 SGHRS and CDR2 YFSETQ come from the germline V gene. CDR3 bases: TGCGCCAGCAGTTTCGCAGGGGGCGCGCCTGAAGCTTTCTTT. It codes for CASSFAGGAPEAFF.

This clone was seen just once. The rearrangement links TRBV13 to TRBJ1-2, with unresolved D. V was trimmed by 2 bases and J by 7 bases, leaving 5 bases between them. Germline-derived CDR1 and CDR2 are PRHDT and FYEKMQ (reference sequence). CDR3 size: 11 residues. CDR3 region: CASSLRSGYTF. The CDR3 DNA sequence: TGTGCCAGCAGCTTAAGGAGTGGCTACACCTTC.

The genes are TRBV11-3 and TRBJ1-3; TRBD1 is a possible D gene (5 bases). The CDR3 covers 14 residues. Trimming left V 2 bases short and J 4 bases short, with 9 bases between. Germline values: CDR1 SGHNT, CDR2 YENEEA. CDR3 in amino acids: CASSLSRDGNTIYF. In nucleotides, the CDR3 is TGTGCCAGCAGCTTAAGCCGGGACGGAAACACCATATATTTT.

This chain connects TRBV10-3 to TRBJ1-2; no firm D call. Germline CDR1 and CDR2: ENHRY and SYGVKD. Trimming left V 2 bases short and J 2 bases short, with 6 bases between. The CDR3 contains 13 residues. The CDR3 region is CAISENTNYGYTF. CDR3 bases: TGTGCCATCAGTGAGAACACCAACTATGGCTACACCTTC.

The chain uses TRBV7-9 and TRBJ2-5; 11 positions agree with TRBD2. The CDR3 runs to 17 residues. Losses at the gene ends were 6 bases for V and 6 bases for J; bases not matched to a gene: 15. Germline V gene sequence: CDR1 SEHNR, CDR2 FQNEAQ (reference sequence). This CDR3 reads CASRTPGLADGEKTQYF. CDR3 nucleotide sequence: TGTGCCAGCAGGACGCCGGGACTAGCGGATGGGGAGAAGACCCAGTACTTC.

The chain joins TRBV4-3 to TRBJ1-3; unclear D gene. CDR1 and CDR2 from the germline V gene are LGHNA and YSLEER. The CDR3 sequence is 16 residues long. The ends were cut back, 5 bases at V and 2 bases at J, with 16 bases in the middle. The CDR3 sequence: CASSALLEQTGNTIYF. CDR3 nucleotide sequence: TGCGCCAGCAGCGCTCTACTGGAACAGACTGGAAACACCATATATTTT.

This clone was recorded a few times. The chain combines TRBV15 with TRBJ1-4; no reliable D call. V lost 1 base to trimming and J lost 8 bases, with 17 bases between them. The CDR3 runs to 16 residues. Germline V gives CDR1 LNHNV, CDR2 YYDKDF (reference sequence). As DNA, the CDR3 is TGTGCCACCAGCAGAGTGGAGCTTGACGATGGAGAAAAACTGTTTTTT. Protein: CATSRVELDDGEKLFF.

This chain links TRBV5-3 with TRBJ1-5, with D tentatively TRBD1 (6 bases). TRBV5-3 carries the ORF label, with uncertain function. V dropped 0 bases and J dropped 7 bases, with 17 bases sitting between them. The CDR3 totals 16 residues. The CDR3 sequence: CARSLALVGGSQPQHF. The CDR3 region has the DNA TGTGCCAGAAGCTTGGCCTTAGTTGGGGGCTCCCAGCCCCAGCATTTT.

The chain uses TRBV7-6 and TRBJ1-2; D ambiguous. CDR3 size: 14 residues. Trimming removed 2 bases at V and 4 bases at J, with 11 bases between. Per the germline V gene, CDR1 is SGHVS and CDR2 is FNYEAQ. Here the CDR3 reads CASSLNRVGYGYTF. The CDR3 nucleotides read TGTGCCAGCAGCTTAAATCGGGTCGGCTATGGCTACACCTTC.

This sequence joins TRBV10-2 and TRBJ2-7; TRBD2 matches at 12 bases. V shed 4 bases, J shed 7 bases, and the junction held 5 bases outside the gene matches. The CDR3 has 14 amino acids. CDR1 WSHSY and CDR2 SAAADI come from the germline V gene. The CDR3 region has the DNA TGCGCCAGCAGTGGGGGACTAGCGGGTCGGGAGCAGTACTTC. The encoded protein is CASSGGLAGREQYF.

The chain is built from TRBV10-3 and TRBJ1-3; 8 bases align to TRBD1. Germline CDR1 reads ENHRY; CDR2 reads SYGVKD. This CDR3 has 16 residues. The V and J ends lost 5 bases and 1 base, in that order; junction bases with no gene match: 7. As DNA, the CDR3 is TGTGCCATCAGTATAGGGACAGGAGGATCTGGAAACACCATATATTTT. Encoded protein: CAISIGTGGSGNTIYF.

The CDR3 reads CASSLGGSNQPQHF. The CDR3 DNA reads as TGCGCCAGCAGCTTGGGGGGGAGCAATCAGCCCCAGCATTTT. V is TRBV5-1 and J is TRBJ1-5; TRBD1 is a possible D gene (5 bases). This CDR3 is 14 amino acids long. Trimming left V 0 bases short and J 1 base short, with 5 bases between. Germline V gives CDR1 SGHRS, CDR2 YFSETQ.

In its sample, this clone was seen a few times. The chain has TRBV7-9 and TRBJ1-1, with D perhaps TRBD1 (5 bases). Trimming removed 5 bases from V and 1 base from J, with 14 bases in between. The CDR3 contains 15 residues. Germline V gene data show CDR1 as SEHNR and CDR2 as FQNEAQ (reference sequence). For the CDR3, the DNA is TGTGCCAGCAGCACGGGGGGGATAAGGAACACTGAAGCTTTCTTT. It specifies CASSTGGIRNTEAFF.

V and J are TRBV11-3 and TRBJ2-5; 8 positions match TRBD2. The CDR3 loop spans 16 amino acids. Trimming took 1 base from V and 0 from J; bases not matched to a gene: 4. Germline CDR1 SGHNT, CDR2 YENEEA. CDR3 DNA: TGTGCCAGCAGCTTAGCGGGAGGGGGGGACCAAGAGACCCAGTACTTC. Translation gives CASSLAGGGDQETQYF.

V usage is TRBV5-1 and J usage is TRBJ2-2; 13 bases agree with TRBD2. CDR3 length equals 16 residues. V was clipped by 4 bases and J by 1 base; unmatched bases: 1. Germline CDR1 and CDR2: SGHRS and YFSETQ. CDR3 loop: CASSRTSGRNTGELFF. The CDR3 bases are TGCGCCAGCAGCAGGACTAGCGGGAGGAACACCGGGGAGCTGTTTTTT.